This T cell receptor beta chain was sequenced in a study of blood T cell repertoires in COVID-19. Across the whole study: PBMCs, B-cell-depleted T cells, or T cells provided the cDNA or gDNA that made up the material.

The CDR3 contains 13 residues. V lost 7 bases, J lost 3 bases, and 12 bases lay in between. In germline, CDR1 is LNHDA, CDR2 SQIVND (reference sequence). Per the study methods: Reference gene primer amplification gave nucleated cell count estimates. Sequencing was performed with immunoSEQ multiplex PCR; in TCRdb, only in-frame clones are kept and a portion is missing. V, J and clone size are taken as reported in that table, and D and trimming were inferred from the DNA itself. The sample contains under 95,000 clones, about 87% of which appear only once. Only a few counts were recorded for this clone. The chain joins TRBV19 to TRBJ2-5; D remains unclear. This sequence was found in a man aged 35-49 years with acute or convalescent COVID-19. Sequenced sample: peripheral blood. DNA for the CDR3: TGTGCCAGTAATAAAAACAGTGAAGAGACCCAGTACTTC. Residues: CASNKNSEETQYF.